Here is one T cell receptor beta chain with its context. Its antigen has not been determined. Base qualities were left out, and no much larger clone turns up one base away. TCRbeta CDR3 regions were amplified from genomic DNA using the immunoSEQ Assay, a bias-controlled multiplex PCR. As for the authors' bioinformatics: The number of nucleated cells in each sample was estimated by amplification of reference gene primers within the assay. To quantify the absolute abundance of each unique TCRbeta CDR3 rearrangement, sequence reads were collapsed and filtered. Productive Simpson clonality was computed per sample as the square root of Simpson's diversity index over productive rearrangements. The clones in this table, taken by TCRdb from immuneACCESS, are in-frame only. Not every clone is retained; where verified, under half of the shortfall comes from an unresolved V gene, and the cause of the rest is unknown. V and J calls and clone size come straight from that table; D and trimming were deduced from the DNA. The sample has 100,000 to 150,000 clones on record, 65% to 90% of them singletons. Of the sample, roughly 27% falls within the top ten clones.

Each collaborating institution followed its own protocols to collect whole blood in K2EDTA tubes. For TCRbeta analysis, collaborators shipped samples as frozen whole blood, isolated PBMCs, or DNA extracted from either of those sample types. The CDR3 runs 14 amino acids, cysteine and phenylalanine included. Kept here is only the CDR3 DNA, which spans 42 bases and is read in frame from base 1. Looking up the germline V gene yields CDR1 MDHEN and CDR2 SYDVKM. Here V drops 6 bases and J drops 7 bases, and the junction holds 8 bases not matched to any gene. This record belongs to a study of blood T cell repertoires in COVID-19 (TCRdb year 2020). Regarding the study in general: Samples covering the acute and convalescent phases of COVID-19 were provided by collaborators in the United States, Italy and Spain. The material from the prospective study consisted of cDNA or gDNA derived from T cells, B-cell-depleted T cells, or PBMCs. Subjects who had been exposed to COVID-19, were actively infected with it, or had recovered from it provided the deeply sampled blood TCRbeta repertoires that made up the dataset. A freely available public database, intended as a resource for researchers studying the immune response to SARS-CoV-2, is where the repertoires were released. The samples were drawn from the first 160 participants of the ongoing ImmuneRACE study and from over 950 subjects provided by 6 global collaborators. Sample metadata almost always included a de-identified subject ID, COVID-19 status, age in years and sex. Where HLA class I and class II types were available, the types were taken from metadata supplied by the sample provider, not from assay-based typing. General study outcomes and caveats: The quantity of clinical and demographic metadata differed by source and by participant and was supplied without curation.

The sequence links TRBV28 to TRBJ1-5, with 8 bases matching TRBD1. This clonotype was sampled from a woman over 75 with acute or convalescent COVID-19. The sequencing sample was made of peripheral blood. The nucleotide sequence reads TGTGCCAGCAGGGACAGGGCATCGCGGCAGCCCCAGCATTTT. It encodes CASRDRASRQPQHF. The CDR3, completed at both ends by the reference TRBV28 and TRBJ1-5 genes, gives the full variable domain DVKVTQSSRYLVKRTGEKVFLECVQDMDHENMFWYRQDPGLGLRLIYFSYDVKMKEKGDIPEGYSVSREKKERFSLILESASTNQTSMYLCASRDRASRQPQHFGDGTRLSIL.